This TCR beta chain was identified in a study of Graves' ophthalmopathy and Graves' hyperthyroidism. Looking at the study overall: The authors collected peripheral blood at initial diagnosis, before any treatment.

The CDR3 extends over 12 amino acids. Trimming took off 4 bases at V and 6 bases at J, with 10 bases between the two ends. Germline V lookup: CDR1 SQVTM, CDR2 ANQGSEA. General observations from the study: The 13-signature model separated ophthalmopathy from stable hyperthyroidism at around 90% sensitivity and almost 83% specificity. Its predictions of ophthalmopathy progression gave the model 70.59% sensitivity and roughly 76% specificity.

This clonotype has ten or more counts. Its specificity is unknown. Researchers took RNA transcripts and amplified TCR beta CDR3 regions from them. In the first round, RT-PCR was carried out with HTBI primers, and a multiplex PCR formed the second round. Using its own MiXCR run on the multiplex PCR reads, TCRdb lists one record per CDR3 protein. The data contain approximately 460,000 distinct CDR3 sequences, over 13% of them singletons. The sample consisted of blood. This receptor was obtained from a woman in her 30s with Graves' ophthalmopathy. The chain couples TRBV29-1 to TRBJ1-5; a possible D gene is TRBD1 (5 bases). CDR3 sequence (DNA): TGCAGCGTTGGAACAAGGGGTCAGCCCCAGCATTTT. Amino acids: CSVGTRGQPQHF.